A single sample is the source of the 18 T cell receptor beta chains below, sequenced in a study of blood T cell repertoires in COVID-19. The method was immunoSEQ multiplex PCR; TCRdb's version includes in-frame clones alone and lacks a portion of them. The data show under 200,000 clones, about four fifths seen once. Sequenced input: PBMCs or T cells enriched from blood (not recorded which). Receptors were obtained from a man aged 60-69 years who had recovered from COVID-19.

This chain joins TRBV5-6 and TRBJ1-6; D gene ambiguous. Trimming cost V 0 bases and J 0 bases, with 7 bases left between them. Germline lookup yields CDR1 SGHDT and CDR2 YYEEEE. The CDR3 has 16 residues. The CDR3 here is CASSLVGSSYNSPLHF. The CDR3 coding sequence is TGTGCCAGCAGCTTGGTGGGCAGCTCCTATAATTCACCCCTCCACTTT. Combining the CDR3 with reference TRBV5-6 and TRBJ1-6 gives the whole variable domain DAGVTQSPTHLIKTRGQQVTLRCSPKSGHDTVSWYQQALGQGPQFIFQYYEEEERQRGNFPDRFSGHQFPNYSSELNVNALLLGDSALYLCASSLVGSSYNSPLHFGNGTRLTVT.

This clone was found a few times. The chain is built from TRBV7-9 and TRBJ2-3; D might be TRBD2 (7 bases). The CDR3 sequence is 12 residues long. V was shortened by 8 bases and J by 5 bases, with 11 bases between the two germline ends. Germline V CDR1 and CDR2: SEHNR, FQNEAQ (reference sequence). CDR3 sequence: CASDRGGDTQYF. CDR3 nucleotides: TGTGCCAGCGATAGGGGGGGAGATACGCAGTATTTT.

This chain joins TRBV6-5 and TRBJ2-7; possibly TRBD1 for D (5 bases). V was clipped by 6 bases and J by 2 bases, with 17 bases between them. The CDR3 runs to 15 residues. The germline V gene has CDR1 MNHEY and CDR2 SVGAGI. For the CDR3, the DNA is TGTGCCAGCAGCCTACGTTCAGGGCAGACCTACGAGCAGTACTTC. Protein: CASSLRSGQTYEQYF.

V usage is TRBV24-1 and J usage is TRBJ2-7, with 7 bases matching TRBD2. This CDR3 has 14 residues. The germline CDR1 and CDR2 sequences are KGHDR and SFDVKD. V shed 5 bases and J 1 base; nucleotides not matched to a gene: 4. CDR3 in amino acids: CATSATGGSYEQYF. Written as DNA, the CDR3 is TGTGCCACCAGTGCTACGGGGGGATCCTACGAGCAGTACTTC.

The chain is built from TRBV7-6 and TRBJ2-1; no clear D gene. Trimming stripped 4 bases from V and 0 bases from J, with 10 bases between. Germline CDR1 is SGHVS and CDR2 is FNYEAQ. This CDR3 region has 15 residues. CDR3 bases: TGTGCCAGCAGCTATGCGGCTAGCTCCTACAATGAGCAGTTCTTC. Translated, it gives CASSYAASSYNEQFF.

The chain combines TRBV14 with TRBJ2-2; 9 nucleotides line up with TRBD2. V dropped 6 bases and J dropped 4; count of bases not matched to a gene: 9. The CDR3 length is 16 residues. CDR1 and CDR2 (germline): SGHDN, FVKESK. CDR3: CASSLVAGAITGELFF. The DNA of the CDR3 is TGTGCCAGCAGTCTTGTAGCGGGGGCCATCACCGGGGAGCTGTTTTTT. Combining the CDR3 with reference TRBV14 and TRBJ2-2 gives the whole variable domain EAGVTQFPSHSVIEKGQTVTLRCDPISGHDNLYWYRRVMGKEIKFLLHFVKESKQDESGMPNNRFLAERTGGTYSTLKVQPAELEDSGVYFCASSLVAGAITGELFFGEGSRLTVL.

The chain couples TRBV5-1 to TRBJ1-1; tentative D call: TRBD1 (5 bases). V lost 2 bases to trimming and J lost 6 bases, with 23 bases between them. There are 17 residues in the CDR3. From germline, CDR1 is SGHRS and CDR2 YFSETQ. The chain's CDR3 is CASSFARGTDAYAEAFF. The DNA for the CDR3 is TGCGCCAGCAGCTTTGCTCGCGGGACGGATGCGTATGCTGAAGCTTTCTTT. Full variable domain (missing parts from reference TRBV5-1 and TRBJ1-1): KAGVTQTPRYLIKTRGQQVTLSCSPISGHRSVSWYQQTPGQGLQFLFEYFSETQRNKGNFPGRFSGRQFSNSRSEMNVSTLELGDSALYLCASSFARGTDAYAEAFFGQGTRLTVV.

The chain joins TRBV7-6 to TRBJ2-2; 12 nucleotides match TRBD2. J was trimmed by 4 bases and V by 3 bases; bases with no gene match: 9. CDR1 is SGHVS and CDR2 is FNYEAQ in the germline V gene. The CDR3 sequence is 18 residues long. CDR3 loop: CASSLKPSGGAVTGELFF. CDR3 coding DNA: TGTGCCAGCAGCTTGAAGCCTAGCGGGGGGGCGGTCACCGGGGAGCTGTTTTTT.

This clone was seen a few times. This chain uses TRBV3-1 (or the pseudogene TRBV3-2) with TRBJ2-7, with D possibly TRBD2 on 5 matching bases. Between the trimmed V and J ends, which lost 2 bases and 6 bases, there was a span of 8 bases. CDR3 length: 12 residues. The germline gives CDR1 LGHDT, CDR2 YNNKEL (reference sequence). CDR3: CASSQLTSEQYF. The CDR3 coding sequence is TGTGCCAGCAGCCAACTAACTAGCGAGCAGTACTTC.

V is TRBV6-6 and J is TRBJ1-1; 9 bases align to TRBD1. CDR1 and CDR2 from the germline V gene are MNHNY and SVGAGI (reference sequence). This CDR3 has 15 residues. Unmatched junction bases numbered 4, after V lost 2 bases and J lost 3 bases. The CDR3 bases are TGTGCCAGCAGTTACACTCGGACAGGGGACACTGAAGCTTTCTTT. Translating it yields CASSYTRTGDTEAFF.

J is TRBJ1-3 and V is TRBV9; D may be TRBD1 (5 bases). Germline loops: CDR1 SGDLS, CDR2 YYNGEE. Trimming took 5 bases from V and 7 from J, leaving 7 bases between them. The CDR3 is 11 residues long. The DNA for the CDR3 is TGTGCCAGCAGGTCAGGGAACACCATATATTTT. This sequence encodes CASRSGNTIYF. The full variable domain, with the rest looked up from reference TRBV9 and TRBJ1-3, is DSGVTQTPKHLITATGQRVTLRCSPRSGDLSVYWYQQSLDQGLQFLIQYYNGEERAKGNILERFSAQQFPDLHSELNLSSLELGDSALYFCASRSGNTIYFGEGSWLTVV.

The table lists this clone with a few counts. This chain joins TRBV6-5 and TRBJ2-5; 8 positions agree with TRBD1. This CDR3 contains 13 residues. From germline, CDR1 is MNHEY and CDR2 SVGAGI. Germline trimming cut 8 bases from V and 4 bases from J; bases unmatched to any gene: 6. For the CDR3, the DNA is TGTGCCAGCGGGACTGACAGGGGAGAGACCCAGTACTTC. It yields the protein CASGTDRGETQYF.

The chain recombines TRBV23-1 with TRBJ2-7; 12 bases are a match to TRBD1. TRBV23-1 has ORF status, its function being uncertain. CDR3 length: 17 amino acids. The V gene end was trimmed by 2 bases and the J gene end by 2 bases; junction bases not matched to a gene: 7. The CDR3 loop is CASSQEGTGGAPYEQYF. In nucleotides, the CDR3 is TGCGCCAGCAGTCAAGAAGGGACAGGGGGCGCGCCCTACGAGCAGTACTTC.

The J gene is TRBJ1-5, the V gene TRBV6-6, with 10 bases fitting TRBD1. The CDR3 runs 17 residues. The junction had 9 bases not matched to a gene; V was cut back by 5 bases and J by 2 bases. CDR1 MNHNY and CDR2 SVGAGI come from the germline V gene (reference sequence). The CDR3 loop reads CASSRRAGTGGNQPQHF. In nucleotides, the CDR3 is TGTGCCAGCAGTCGACGAGCCGGGACAGGGGGCAATCAGCCCCAGCATTTT.

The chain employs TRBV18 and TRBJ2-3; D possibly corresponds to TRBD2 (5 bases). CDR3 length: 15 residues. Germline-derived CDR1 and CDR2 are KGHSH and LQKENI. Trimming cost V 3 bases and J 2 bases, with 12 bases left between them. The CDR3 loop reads CASSPSGVLTDTQYF. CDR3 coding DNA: TGTGCCAGCTCACCCAGCGGAGTCCTCACAGATACGCAGTATTTT. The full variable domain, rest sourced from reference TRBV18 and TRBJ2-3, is NAGVMQNPRHLVRRRGQEARLRCSPMKGHSHVYWYRQLPEEGLKFMVYLQKENIIDESGMPKERFSAEFPKEGPSILRIQQVVRGDSAAYFCASSPSGVLTDTQYFGPGTRLTVL.

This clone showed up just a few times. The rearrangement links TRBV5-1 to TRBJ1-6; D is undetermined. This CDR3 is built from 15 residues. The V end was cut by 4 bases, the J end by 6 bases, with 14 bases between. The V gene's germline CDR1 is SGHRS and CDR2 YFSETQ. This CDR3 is CASSPTTGSNSPLHF. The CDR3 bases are TGCGCCAGCAGCCCAACGACGGGGAGTAATTCACCCCTCCACTTT.

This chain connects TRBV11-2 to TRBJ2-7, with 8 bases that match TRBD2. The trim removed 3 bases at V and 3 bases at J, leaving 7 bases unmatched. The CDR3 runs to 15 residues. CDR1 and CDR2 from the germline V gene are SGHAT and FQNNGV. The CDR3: CASSFSGSGSYEQYF. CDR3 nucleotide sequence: TGTGCCAGCAGCTTTTCCGGGAGCGGGAGCTACGAGCAGTACTTC.

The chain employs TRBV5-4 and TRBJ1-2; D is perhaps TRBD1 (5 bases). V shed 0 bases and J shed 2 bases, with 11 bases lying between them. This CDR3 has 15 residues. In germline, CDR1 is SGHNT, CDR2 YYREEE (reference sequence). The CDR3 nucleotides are TGTGCCAGCAGCTTGGAACAGGAGATGAACTATGGCTACACCTTC. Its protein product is CASSLEQEMNYGYTF.